This T cell receptor beta chain was observed in a study of blood T cell repertoires in COVID-19. Study at large: Specimens from acute and convalescent COVID-19 originated in the United States, Italy and Spain. T cells, B-cell-depleted T cells, or PBMCs provided the cDNA or gDNA that served as material.

Recovered participants had two consecutive negative NP/OP PCR tests, healthcare professional clearance, or symptom resolution. Per the study methods: Reference gene primer amplification yielded estimated nucleated cell counts. Clones were read by immunoSEQ multiplex PCR, and TCRdb kept only the in-frame ones, dropping some. D and trimming were read from the DNA, whereas the V and J calls and clone size are those reported in that table. The sample has a few hundred thousand clones, roughly 90% seen once. The receptor was derived from a young woman who had recovered from COVID-19. The specimen was PBMCs or T cells enriched from blood (not recorded which).

The CDR3: CASSSVSLQETQYF. CDR3 DNA: TGTGCCAGCAGTTCCGTCTCCCTTCAAGAGACCCAGTACTTC. The chain couples TRBV28 to TRBJ2-5, with no clear D. This CDR3 is built from 14 residues. V lost 4 bases to trimming and J lost 2 bases, with 11 bases between them. CDR1 MDHEN and CDR2 SYDVKM come from the germline V gene.